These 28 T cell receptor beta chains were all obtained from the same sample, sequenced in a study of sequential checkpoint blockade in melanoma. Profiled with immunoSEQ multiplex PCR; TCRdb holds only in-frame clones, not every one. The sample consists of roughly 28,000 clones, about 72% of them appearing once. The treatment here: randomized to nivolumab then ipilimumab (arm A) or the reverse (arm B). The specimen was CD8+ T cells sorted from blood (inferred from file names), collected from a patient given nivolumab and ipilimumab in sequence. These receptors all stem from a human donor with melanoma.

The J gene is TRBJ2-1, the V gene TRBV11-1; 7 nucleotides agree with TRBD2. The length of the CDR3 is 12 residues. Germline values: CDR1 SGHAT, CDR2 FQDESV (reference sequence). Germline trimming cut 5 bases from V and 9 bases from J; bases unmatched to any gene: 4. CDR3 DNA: TGTGCCAGCAGCATCGGGGGGAGTGAGCAGTTCTTC. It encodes CASSIGGSEQFF.

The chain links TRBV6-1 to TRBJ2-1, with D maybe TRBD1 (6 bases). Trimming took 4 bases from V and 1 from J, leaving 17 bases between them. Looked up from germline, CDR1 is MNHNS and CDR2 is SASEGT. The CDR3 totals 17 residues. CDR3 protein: CASSGISGHQSYNEQFF. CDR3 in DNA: TGTGCCAGCAGTGGTATATCGGGACATCAGTCCTACAATGAGCAGTTCTTC.

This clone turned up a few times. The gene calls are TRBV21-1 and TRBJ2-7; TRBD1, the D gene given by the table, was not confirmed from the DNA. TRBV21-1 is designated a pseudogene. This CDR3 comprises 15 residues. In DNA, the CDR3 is TGTGCCAGCAGCAAAGCCGGGACAGGACCATACGAGCAGTACTTC. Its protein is CASSKAGTGPYEQYF.

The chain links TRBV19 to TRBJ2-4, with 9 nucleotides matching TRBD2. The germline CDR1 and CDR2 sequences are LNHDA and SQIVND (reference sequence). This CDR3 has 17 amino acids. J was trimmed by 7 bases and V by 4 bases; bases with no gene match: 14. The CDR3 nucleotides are TGTGCCAGTAGTAGTATATCCGAGGCGGGGGGGCCGAACATTCAGTACTTC. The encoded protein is CASSSISEAGGPNIQYF.

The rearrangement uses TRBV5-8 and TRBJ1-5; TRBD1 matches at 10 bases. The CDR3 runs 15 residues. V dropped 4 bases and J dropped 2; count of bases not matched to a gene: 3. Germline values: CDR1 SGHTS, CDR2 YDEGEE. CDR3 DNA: TGTGCCAGCAGCACCGGGACAGGGGGCAATCAGCCCCAGCATTTT. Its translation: CASSTGTGGNQPQHF.

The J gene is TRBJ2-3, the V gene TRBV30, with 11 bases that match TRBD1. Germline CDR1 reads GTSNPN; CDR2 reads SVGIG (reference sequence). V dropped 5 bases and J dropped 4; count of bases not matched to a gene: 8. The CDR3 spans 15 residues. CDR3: CAWAPGQGAADTQYF. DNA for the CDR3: TGTGCCTGGGCACCCGGACAGGGGGCCGCAGATACGCAGTATTTT.

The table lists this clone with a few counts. CDR3 residues: CMTQENTEAFF. In DNA, the CDR3 is TGCATGACGCAGGAGAACACTGAAGCTTTCTTT. The V call is TRBV20-1, the J call TRBJ1-1; D call uncertain. Germline assignment: CDR1 DFQATT and CDR2 SNEGSKA (reference sequence). CDR3 length: 11 amino acids.

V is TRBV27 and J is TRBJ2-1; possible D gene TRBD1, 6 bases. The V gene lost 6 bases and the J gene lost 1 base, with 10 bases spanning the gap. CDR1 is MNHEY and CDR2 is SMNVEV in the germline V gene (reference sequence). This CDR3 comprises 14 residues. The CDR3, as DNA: TGTGCCAGCAGCGTGACAGGTTCCTACAATGAGCAGTTCTTC. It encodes CASSVTGSYNEQFF.

The CDR3 sequence is CASSDFGGAGDEQYF. The CDR3 DNA sequence: TGTGCCAGCAGTGATTTCGGGGGGGCTGGAGACGAGCAGTACTTC. The chain recombines TRBV6-8 with TRBJ2-7; 8 bases fit TRBD2. Germline assignment: CDR1 MNHGY and CDR2 SAAAGT. The CDR3 has 15 amino acids. J was trimmed by 5 bases and V by 5 bases; bases with no gene match: 11.

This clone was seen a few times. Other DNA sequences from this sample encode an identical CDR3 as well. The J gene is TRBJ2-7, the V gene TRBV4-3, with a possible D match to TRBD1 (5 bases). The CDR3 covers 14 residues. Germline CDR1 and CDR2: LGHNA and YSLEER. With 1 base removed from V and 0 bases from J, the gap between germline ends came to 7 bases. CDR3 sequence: CASSQGQGSYEQYF. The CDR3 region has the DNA TGCGCCAGCAGCCAAGGCCAGGGCTCCTACGAGCAGTACTTC.

The CDR3 reads CASSVGAGNEQYF. The CDR3 nucleotides read TGTGCCAGCAGCGTAGGAGCGGGGAACGAGCAGTACTTC. This chain joins TRBV9 and TRBJ2-7, with 7 bases aligning to TRBD2. CDR1 and CDR2 from the germline V gene are SGDLS and YYNGEE. Trimming at V came to 0 bases and at J to 5 bases, leaving 2 bases not matched to a gene. This CDR3 has 13 residues.

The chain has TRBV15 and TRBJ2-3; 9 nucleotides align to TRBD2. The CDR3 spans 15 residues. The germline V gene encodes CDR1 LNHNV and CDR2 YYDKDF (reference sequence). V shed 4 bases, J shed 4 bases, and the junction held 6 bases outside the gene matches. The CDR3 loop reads CATSNRGGAPDTQYF. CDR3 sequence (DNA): TGTGCCACCAGCAATCGCGGGGGGGCTCCAGATACGCAGTATTTT. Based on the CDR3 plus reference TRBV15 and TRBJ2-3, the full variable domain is DAMVIQNPRYQVTQFGKPVTLSCSQTLNHNVMYWYQQKSSQAPKLLFHYYDKDFNNEADTPDNFQSRRPNTSFCFLDIRSPGLGDTAMYLCATSNRGGAPDTQYFGPGTRLTVL.

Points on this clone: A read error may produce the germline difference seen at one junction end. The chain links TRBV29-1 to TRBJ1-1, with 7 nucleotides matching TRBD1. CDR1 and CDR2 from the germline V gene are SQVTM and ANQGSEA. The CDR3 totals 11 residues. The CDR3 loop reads CSVNRDRKLSF. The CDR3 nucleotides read TGCAGCGTTAACCGGGACAGAAAGCTTTCTTTT.

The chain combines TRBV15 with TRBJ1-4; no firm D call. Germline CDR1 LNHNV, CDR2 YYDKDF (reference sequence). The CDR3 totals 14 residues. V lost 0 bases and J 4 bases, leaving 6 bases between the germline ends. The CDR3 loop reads CATSRESFNEKLFF. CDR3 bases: TGTGCCACCAGCAGAGAGTCCTTTAATGAAAAACTGTTTTTT. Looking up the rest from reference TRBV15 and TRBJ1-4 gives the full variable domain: DAMVIQNPRYQVTQFGKPVTLSCSQTLNHNVMYWYQQKSSQAPKLLFHYYDKDFNNEADTPDNFQSRRPNTSFCFLDIRSPGLGDTAMYLCATSRESFNEKLFFGSGTQLSVL.

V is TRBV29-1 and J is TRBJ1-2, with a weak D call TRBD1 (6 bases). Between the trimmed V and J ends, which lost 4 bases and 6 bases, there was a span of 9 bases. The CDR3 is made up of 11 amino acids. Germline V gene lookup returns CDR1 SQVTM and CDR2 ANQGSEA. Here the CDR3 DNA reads TGCAGCGTTGTCGGGGGGCATGGCTACACCTTC. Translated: CSVVGGHGYTF.

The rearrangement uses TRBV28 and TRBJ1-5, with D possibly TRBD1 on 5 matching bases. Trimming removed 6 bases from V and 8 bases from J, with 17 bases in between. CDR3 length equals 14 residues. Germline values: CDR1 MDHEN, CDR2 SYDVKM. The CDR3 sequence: CASRGLGAWEPQHF. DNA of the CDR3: TGTGCCAGCAGGGGACTAGGGGCTTGGGAGCCCCAGCATTTT.

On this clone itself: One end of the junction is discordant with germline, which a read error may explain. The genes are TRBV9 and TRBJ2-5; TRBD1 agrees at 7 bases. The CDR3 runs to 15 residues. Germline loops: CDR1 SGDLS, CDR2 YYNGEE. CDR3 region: CASSSNDRDQGTQYF. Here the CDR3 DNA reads TGTGCCAGCAGCTCAAATGACAGGGACCAAGGGACCCAGTACTTC.

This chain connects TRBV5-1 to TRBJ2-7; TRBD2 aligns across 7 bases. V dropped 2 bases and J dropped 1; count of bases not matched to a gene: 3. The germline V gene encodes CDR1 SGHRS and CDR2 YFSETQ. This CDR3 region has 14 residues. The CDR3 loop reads CASSFASGSYEQYF. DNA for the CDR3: TGCGCCAGCAGCTTTGCTAGCGGATCCTACGAGCAGTACTTC.

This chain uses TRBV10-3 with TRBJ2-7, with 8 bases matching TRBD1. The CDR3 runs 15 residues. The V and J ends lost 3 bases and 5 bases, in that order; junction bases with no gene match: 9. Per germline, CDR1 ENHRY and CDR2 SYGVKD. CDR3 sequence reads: CAISDRGLAHHEQYF. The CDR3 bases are TGTGCCATCAGTGACAGGGGGCTAGCCCACCACGAGCAGTACTTC.

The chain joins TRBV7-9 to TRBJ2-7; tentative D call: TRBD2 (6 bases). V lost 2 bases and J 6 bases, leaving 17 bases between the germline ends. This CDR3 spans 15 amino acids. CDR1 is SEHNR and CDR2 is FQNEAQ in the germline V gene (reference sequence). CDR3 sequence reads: CASSLSDGSLVEQYF. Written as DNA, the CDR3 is TGTGCCAGCAGCTTATCGGACGGGAGCCTCGTCGAGCAGTACTTC.

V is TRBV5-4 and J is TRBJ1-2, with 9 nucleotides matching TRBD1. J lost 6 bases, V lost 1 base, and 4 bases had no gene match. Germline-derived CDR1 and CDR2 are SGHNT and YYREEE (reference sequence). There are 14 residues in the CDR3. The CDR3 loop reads CASSLTRTGDGYTF. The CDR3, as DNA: TGTGCCAGCAGCTTGACCCGGACAGGGGATGGCTACACCTTC.

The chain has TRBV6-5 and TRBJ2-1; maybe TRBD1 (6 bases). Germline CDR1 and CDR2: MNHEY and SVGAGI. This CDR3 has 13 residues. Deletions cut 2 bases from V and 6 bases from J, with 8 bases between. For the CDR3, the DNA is TGTGCCAGCAGTTACGGCAGGGGCAATGAGCAGTTCTTC. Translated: CASSYGRGNEQFF.

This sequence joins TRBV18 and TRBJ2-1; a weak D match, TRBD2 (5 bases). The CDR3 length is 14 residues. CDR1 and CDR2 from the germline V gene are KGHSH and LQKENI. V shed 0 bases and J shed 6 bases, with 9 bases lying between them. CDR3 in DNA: TGTGCCAGCTCACCACCAGAGGGCCGCAATGAGCAGTTCTTC. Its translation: CASSPPEGRNEQFF.

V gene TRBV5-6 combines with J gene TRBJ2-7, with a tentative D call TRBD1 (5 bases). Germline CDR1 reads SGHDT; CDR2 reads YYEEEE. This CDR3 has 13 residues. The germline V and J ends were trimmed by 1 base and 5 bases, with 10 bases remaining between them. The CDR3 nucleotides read TGTGCCAGCAGCTTGACAGGTCTCGACGAGCAGTACTTC. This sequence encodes CASSLTGLDEQYF.

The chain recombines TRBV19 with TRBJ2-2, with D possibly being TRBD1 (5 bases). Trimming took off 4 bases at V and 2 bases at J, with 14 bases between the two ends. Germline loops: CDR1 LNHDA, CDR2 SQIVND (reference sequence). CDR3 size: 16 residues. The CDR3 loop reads CASSTDRLPNTGELFF. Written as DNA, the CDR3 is TGTGCCAGTAGTACTGACAGATTACCTAACACCGGGGAGCTGTTTTTT.

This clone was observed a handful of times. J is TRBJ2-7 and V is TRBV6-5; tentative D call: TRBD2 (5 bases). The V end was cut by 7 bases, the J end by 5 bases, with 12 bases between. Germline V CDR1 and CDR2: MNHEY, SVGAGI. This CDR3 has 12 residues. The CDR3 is CASTMGSHEQYF. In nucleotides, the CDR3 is TGTGCCAGCACCATGGGGAGCCACGAGCAGTACTTC.

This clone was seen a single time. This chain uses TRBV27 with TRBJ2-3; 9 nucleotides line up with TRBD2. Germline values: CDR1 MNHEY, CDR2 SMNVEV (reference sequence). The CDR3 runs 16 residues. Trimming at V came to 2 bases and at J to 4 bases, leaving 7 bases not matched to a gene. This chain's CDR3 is CASSLSGGGAPDTQYF. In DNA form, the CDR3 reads TGTGCCAGCAGTTTAAGTGGCGGGGGGGCTCCAGATACGCAGTATTTT.

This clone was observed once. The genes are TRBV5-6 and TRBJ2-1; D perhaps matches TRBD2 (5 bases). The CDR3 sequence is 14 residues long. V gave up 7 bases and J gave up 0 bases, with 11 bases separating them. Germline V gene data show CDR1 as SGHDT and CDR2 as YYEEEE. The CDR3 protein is CASRTRHSYNEQFF. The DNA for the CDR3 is TGTGCCAGCCGCACTAGGCACTCCTACAATGAGCAGTTCTTC.